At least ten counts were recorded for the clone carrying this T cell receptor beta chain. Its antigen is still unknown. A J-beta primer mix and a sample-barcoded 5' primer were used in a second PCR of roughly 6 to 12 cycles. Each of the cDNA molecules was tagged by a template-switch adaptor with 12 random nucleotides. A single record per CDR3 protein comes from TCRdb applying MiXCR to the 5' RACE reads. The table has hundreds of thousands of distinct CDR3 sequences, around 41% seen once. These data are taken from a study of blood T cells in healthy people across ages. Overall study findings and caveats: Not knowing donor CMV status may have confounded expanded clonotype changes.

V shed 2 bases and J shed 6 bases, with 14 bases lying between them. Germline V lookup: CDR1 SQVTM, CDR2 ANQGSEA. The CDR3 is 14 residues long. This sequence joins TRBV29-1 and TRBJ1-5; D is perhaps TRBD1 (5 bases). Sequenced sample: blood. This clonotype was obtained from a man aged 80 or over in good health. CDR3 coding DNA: TGCAGCGTTGAATCGGGGGAAGTCGGTCAGCCCCAGCATTTT. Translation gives CSVESGEVGQPQHF.